The T cell receptor beta chain under discussion was sequenced for a study of shared clonotypes between healthy human individuals. This CDR3 region has 13 residues. Germline V gene sequence: CDR1 GTSNPN, CDR2 SVGIG (reference sequence). V was cut by 4 bases and J by 2 bases, with 12 bases left in between. This clone occurred once. The DNA input per sorted-subset replicate PCR was roughly 180 ng, corresponding to some 30,000 T cell genomes. Original analysis: With immunoSEQ giving junction-only sequences and no quality scores, filtering differed. Sequencing used immunoSEQ multiplex PCR; TCRdb keeps in-frame clones, though not all of them. The V and J calls and clone size come from that table; D and trimming were worked out from the DNA. The table records 800,000 to 950,000 clones, roughly 96% of them present only once. Only CD45RO-negative cells positively selected for CCR7 counted as naive CD8 cells, so terminally differentiated effector memory CD45RA+ cells were excluded.

The chain combines TRBV30 with TRBJ2-7; D is unclear. The receptor was derived from a man aged 25 to 40 in good health. Sequencing was carried out using naive CD8+ T cells sorted from blood. The CDR3 DNA sequence: TGTGCCTGGACGGAAGGGCAGACCTACGAGCAGTACTTC. Translating gives CAWTEGQTYEQYF.